These T cell receptor beta chains were read from a single sample in a study of neurological immune-mediated disorders. From the 5' RACE reads, TCRdb called clonotypes with MiXCR, one entry per CDR3 protein. Of 66,000 or so distinct CDR3 sequences listed, around 3.3% were seen once; the top ten hold about 4%. Material for sequencing was PBMCs. The receptors were gathered from a man aged 35-49 years with multiple sclerosis. Each CDR3 is given with its conserved first and last residue. Each record gives: clone size, J gene, V gene, D gene, CDR3 DNA, CDR3 protein. The D gene is left open where the match is weak. Clone size is given for some rows only: seen once, a few or many times, or a class if the clone is expanded.

many	TRBJ2-2	TRBV4-2	TRBD2	TGTGCCAGCAGCCAAGATCAGGATAGCGGGAGAACCGGGGAGCTGTTTTTT	CASSQDQDSGRTGELFF
many	TRBJ2-1	TRBV3-1	TRBD2	TGTGCCAGCAGCCAAGGGGAGGGGCGGAATGAGCAGTTCTTC	CASSQGEGRNEQFF
many	TRBJ2-1	TRBV15	TRBD2	TGTGCCACCAGCGGGTTGTTTAGGGGACTAGCGGACTACAATGAGCAGTTCTTC	CATSGLFRGLADYNEQFF
many	TRBJ1-1	TRBV5-1	NA	TGCGCCAGCAGCTCACTCTACAGGGATGGGAACACTGAAGCTTTCTTT	CASSSLYRDGNTEAFF
many	TRBJ2-2	TRBV10-3	TRBD2	TGTGCCATTCGGACCGGGACTAGCGGGAACACCGGGGAGCTGTTTTTT	CAIRTGTSGNTGELFF
many	TRBJ1-1	TRBV12-3/TRBV12-4	NA	TGTGCCAGCAGTTTTCTAGCGCTGAACACTGAAGCTTTCTTT	CASSFLALNTEAFF
many	TRBJ2-7	TRBV5-1	TRBD2	TGCGCCAGCAGCTTAGATCGGCGGGAGCACGAGCAGTACTTC	CASSLDRREHEQYF
many	TRBJ2-1	TRBV10-3	NA	TGTGCCATCGGAAGGGAAGGGGTAACCCCCGGAGAGCAGTTCTTC	CAIGREGVTPGEQFF
many	TRBJ1-1	TRBV3-1	NA	TGTGCCAGCAGCTTGGTTGAGAACACTGAAGCTTTCTTT	CASSLVENTEAFF
many	TRBJ1-5	TRBV3-1	NA	TGTGCCAGCAGCCCCCAGGACCCAAATCAGCCCCAGCATTTT	CASSPQDPNQPQHF
many	TRBJ1-2	TRBV20-1	NA	TGCAGTGCTCGGTCAGGGTCCGAAACCTTC	CSARSGSETF
many	TRBJ2-1	TRBV3-1	TRBD2	TGTGCCAGCACCTTGCTAGCGGGAGGTACCAATGAGCAGTTCTTC	CASTLLAGGTNEQFF
NA	TRBJ2-2	TRBV12-3/TRBV12-4	NA	TGTGCCAGCAGTTTTTCCGGGGGAGGGGAGCTGTTTTTT	CASSFSGGGELFF
NA	TRBJ1-4	TRBV29-1	NA	TGCAGCGTTGAAGATGCCCATGTCGATGAAAAACTGTTTTTT	CSVEDAHVDEKLFF
many	TRBJ1-2	TRBV19	NA	TGTGCCAGTACGGAAGGACGGCGCAACTATGGCTACACCTTC	CASTEGRRNYGYTF
NA	TRBJ2-3	TRBV4-2	TRBD2	TGTGCCAGCAGCCAAGATGGAGTAGCGGGGAGGGGCACAGATACGCAGTATTTT	CASSQDGVAGRGTDTQYF
NA	TRBJ2-1	TRBV20-1	NA	TGCAGTGCTCCGCCATTGGGGGAGACCTACAATGAGCAGTTCTTC	CSAPPLGETYNEQFF
many	TRBJ2-7	TRBV11-2	TRBD1	TGTGCCAGCAGCCACCCGGGACAGGGAGAGTACGAGCAGTACTTC	CASSHPGQGEYEQYF
many	TRBJ2-7	TRBV20-1	TRBD2	TGCAGTGCTAGGGTGCTCGGACTAGCGGGGCCTCAGTACTTC	CSARVLGLAGPQYF
many	TRBJ1-2	TRBV3-1	NA	TGTGCCAGCAGCCAGGGAGGTAATTATGGCTACACCTTC	CASSQGGNYGYTF
many	TRBJ2-2	TRBV12-3/TRBV12-4	NA	TGTGCCAGCAGTTTGGTACAGGCGACTAACACCGGGGAGCTGTTTTTT	CASSLVQATNTGELFF
many	TRBJ2-7	TRBV7-9	TRBD1	TGTGCCAGCAGCTCGCCCGAGGCCCGGGACAGGGGGTTTCACGAGCAGTACTTC	CASSSPEARDRGFHEQYF
many	TRBJ2-2	TRBV7-9	NA	TGTGCCAGCAGCTTATCCCAGGCCCGTTTCGGGGAGCTGTTTTTT	CASSLSQARFGELFF
few	TRBJ1-1	TRBV12-3/TRBV12-4	NA	TGTGCCAGCAGCCCGCCCGCTGAGGGCACTGAAGCTTTCTTT	CASSPPAEGTEAFF
many	TRBJ2-1	TRBV6-2/TRBV6-3	TRBD2	TGTGCCAGCAGTCAACCTCCGGGACTAGCCTACAATGAGCAGTTCTTC	CASSQPPGLAYNEQFF
many	TRBJ1-1	TRBV3-1	NA	TGTGCCAGCAGCGACCACGGGCCCATGAACTCTGAAGCTTTCTTT	CASSDHGPMNSEAFF
many	TRBJ1-5	TRBV7-9	NA	TGTGCCAGCAGCGTCCTAGGTAGCAATCAGCCCCAGCATTTT	CASSVLGSNQPQHF
many	TRBJ2-2	TRBV5-1	NA	TGCGCCAGCAGCTTGGGGGTGGCCACCGGGGAGCTGTTTTTT	CASSLGVATGELFF
many	TRBJ1-2	TRBV18	TRBD1	TGTGCCAGCTCACCTTCCGGGACAGGGGAAGGCTACACCTTC	CASSPSGTGEGYTF
many	TRBJ2-1	TRBV2	TRBD1	TGTGCCAGCAGTCAGGGGACAGGGGGTGTTAGTGAGCAGTTCTTC	CASSQGTGGVSEQFF
many	TRBJ2-3	TRBV10-3	NA	TGTGCCATCAGTGAGACAGGTAGCACAGATACGCAGTATTTT	CAISETGSTDTQYF
many	TRBJ2-7	TRBV5-1	TRBD1	TGCGCCAGCAGCTTGGAAGGACAGGACTACGAGCAGTACTTC	CASSLEGQDYEQYF
many	TRBJ2-3	TRBV24-1	NA	TGTGCCACCAGTGATTCAACAGGGTCTCTCGAGCAGTATTTT	CATSDSTGSLEQYF
many	TRBJ2-7	TRBV7-9	TRBD2	TGTGCCAGTAACGCGGGGGGAGCATTCTACGAGCAGTACTTC	CASNAGGAFYEQYF
NA	TRBJ1-1	TRBV7-6	NA	TGTGCCAGCAGCTCGGGGCTGAACACTGAAGCTTTCTTT	CASSSGLNTEAFF
many	TRBJ2-7	TRBV5-1	NA	TGCGCCAGCAGCTTGGGAGCCGGGCCGTCCTCCTACGAGCAGTACTTC	CASSLGAGPSSYEQYF
many	TRBJ2-1	TRBV12-3/TRBV12-4	NA	TGTGCCAGCAGTTTAAGGTTAAGTGAGCAGTTCTTC	CASSLRLSEQFF
many	TRBJ2-7	TRBV20-1	TRBD1	TGCAGTGCTAGAGATCCCAAACAGGGGGCGGGCTACGAGCAGTACTTC	CSARDPKQGAGYEQYF
medium-sized	TRBJ2-2	TRBV20-1	NA	TGCAGTGCTAGAGTTTTAAACACCGGGGAGCTGTTTTTT	CSARVLNTGELFF
many	TRBJ1-2	TRBV7-9	NA	TGTGCCAGCAGCTCCGGGACCCTAGGCTATGGCTACACCTTC	CASSSGTLGYGYTF
many	TRBJ1-2	TRBV30	NA	TGTGCCTGGAGTGTACGCGACAACTATGGCTACACCTTC	CAWSVRDNYGYTF
many	TRBJ2-7	TRBV10-3	NA	TGTGCCACGTTAACCGGGACGAAAGGGAACGAGCAGTACTTC	CATLTGTKGNEQYF
many	TRBJ2-7	TRBV5-1	TRBD1	TGCGCCAGCAGCTTCAGGGGGCGCGACGAGCAGTACTTC	CASSFRGRDEQYF